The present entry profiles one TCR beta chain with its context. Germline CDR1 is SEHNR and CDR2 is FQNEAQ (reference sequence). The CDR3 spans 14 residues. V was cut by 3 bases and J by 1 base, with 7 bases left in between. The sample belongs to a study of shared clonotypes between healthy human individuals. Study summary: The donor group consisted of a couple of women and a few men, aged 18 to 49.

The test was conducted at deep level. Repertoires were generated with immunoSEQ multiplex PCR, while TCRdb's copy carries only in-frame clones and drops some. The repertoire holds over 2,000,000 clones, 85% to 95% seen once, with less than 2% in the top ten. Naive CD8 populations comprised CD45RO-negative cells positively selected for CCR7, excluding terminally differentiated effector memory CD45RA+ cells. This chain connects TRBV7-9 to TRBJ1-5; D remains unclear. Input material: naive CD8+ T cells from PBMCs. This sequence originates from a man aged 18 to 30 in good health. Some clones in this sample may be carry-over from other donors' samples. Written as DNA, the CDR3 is TGTGCCAGCAGCTTTGACGGGAGCAATCAGCCCCAGCATTTT. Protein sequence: CASSFDGSNQPQHF. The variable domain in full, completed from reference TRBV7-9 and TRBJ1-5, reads DTGVSQNPRHKITKRGQNVTFRCDPISEHNRLYWYRQTLGQGPEFLTYFQNEAQLEKSRLLSDRFSAERPKGSFSTLEIQRTEQGDSAMYLCASSFDGSNQPQHFGDGTRLSIL.